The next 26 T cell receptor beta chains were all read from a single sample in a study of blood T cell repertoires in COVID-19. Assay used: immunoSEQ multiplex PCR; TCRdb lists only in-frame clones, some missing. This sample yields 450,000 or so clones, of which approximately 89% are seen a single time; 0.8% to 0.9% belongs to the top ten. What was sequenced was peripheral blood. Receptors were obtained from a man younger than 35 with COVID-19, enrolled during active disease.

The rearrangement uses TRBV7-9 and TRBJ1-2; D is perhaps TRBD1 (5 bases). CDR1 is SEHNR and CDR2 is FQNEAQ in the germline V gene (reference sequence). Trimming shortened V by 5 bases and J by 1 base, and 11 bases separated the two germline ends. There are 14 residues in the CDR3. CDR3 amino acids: CASSLQGYNYGYTF. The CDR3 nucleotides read TGTGCCAGCAGCCTTCAGGGATATAACTATGGCTACACCTTC.

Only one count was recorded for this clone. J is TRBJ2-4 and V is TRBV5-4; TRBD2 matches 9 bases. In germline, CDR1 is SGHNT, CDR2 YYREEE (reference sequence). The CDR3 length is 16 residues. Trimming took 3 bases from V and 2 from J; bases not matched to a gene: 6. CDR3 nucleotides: TGTGCCAGCAGCTCCCGACTAGCGGCTACCAAAAACATTCAGTACTTC. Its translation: CASSSRLAATKNIQYF.

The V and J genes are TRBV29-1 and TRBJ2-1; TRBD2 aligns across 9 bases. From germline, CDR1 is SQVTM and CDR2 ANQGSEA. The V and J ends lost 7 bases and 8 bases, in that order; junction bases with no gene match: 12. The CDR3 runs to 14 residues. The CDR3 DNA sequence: TGCAGCGCCGGCGAGTCTAGCGGGATGTATGAGCAGTTCTTC. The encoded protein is CSAGESSGMYEQFF.

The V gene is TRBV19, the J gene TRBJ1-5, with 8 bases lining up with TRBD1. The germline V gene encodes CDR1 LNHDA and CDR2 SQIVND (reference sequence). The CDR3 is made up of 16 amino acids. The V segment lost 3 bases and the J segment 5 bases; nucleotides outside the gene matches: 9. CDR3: CASSIGPDRADQPQHF. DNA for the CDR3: TGTGCCAGTAGTATTGGGCCGGACAGGGCGGATCAGCCCCAGCATTTT.

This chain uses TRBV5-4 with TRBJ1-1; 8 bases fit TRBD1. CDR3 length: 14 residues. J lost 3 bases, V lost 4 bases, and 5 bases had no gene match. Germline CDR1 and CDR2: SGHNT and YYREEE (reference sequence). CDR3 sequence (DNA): TGTGCCAGCAGCCCGGGACAGGCCTACACTGAAGCTTTCTTT. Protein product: CASSPGQAYTEAFF.

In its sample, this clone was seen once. The CDR3, as DNA: TGTGCCAGCAGCCCGGACAGGGTGAACACTGAAGCTTTCTTT. Encoded protein: CASSPDRVNTEAFF. V gene TRBV7-9 combines with J gene TRBJ1-1; TRBD1 agrees at 8 bases. The CDR3 contains 14 residues. The J segment lost 0 bases and the V segment lost 5 bases, leaving 2 bases of the junction unmatched. CDR1 is SEHNR and CDR2 is FQNEAQ in the germline V gene (reference sequence).

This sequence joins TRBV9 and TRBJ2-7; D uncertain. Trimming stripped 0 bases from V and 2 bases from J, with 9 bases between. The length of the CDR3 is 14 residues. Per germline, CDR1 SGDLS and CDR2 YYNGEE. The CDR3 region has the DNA TGTGCCAGCAGCGTAGGGGTAGCTGCCTACGAGCAGTACTTC. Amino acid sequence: CASSVGVAAYEQYF.

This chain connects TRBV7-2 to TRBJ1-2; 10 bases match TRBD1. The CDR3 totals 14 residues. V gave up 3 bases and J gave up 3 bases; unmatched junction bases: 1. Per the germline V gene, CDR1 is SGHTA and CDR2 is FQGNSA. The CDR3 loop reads CASSLTGGDYGYTF. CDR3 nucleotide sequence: TGTGCCAGCAGCTTGACAGGGGGCGACTATGGCTACACCTTC.

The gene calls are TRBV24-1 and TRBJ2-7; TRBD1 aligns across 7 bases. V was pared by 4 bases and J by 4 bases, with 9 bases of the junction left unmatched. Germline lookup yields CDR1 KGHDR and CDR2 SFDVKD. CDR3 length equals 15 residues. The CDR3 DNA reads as TGTGCCACCAGTGAAGGGGGCGCGCCCCCGTACGAGCAGTACTTC. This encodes CATSEGGAPPYEQYF.

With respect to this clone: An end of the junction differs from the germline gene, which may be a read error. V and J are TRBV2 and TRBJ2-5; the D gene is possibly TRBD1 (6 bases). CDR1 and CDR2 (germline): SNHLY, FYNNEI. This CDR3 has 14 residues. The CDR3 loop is CASSEGQYQETQYF. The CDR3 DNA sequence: TGTGCCAGCAGCGAAGGACAGTACCAAGAGACCCAGTACTTC.

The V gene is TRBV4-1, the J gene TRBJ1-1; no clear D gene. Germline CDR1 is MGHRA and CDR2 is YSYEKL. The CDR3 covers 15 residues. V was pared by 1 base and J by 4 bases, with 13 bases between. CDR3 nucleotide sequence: TGCGCCAGCAGCCAAGGGGAGGGCTTGGGCACTGAAGCTTTCTTT. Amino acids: CASSQGEGLGTEAFF.

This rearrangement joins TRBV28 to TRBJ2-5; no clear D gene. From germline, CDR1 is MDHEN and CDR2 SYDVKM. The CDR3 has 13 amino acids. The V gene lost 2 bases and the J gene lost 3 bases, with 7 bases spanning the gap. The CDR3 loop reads CASSLISEETQYF. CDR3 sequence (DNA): TGTGCCAGCAGTTTAATCAGCGAAGAGACCCAGTACTTC.

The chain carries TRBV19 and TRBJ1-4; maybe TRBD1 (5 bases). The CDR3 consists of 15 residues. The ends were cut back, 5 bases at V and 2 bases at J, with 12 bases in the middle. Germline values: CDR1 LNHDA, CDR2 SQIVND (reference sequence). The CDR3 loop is CASSFDSLTNEKLFF. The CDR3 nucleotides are TGTGCCAGTAGTTTTGACAGTTTGACTAATGAAAAACTGTTTTTT.

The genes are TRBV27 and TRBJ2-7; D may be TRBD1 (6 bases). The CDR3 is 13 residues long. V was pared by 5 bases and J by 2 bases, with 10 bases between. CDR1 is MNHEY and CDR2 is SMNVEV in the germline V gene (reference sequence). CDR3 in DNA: TGTGCCAGCAGTCCTAACAGGGCCTACGAGCAGTACTTC. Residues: CASSPNRAYEQYF.

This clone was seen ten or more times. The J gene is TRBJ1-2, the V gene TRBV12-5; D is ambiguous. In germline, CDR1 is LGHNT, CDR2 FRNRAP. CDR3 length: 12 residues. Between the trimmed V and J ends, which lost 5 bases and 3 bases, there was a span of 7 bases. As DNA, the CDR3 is TGTGCTAGTGGTCTCACAGACTATGGCTACACCTTC. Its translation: CASGLTDYGYTF.

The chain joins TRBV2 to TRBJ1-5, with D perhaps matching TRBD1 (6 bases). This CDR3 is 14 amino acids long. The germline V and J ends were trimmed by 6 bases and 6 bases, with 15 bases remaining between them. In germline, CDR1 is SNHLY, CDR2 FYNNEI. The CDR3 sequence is CASSIRGGFQPQHF. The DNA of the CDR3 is TGTGCCAGCAGCATAAGGGGGGGGTTTCAGCCCCAGCATTTT.

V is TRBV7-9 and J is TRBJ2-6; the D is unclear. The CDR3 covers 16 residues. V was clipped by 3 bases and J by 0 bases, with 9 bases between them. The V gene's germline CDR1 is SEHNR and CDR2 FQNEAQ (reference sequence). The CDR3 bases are TGTGCCAGCAGCTTCGTAACAGCCTCTGGGGCCAACGTCCTGACTTTC. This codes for CASSFVTASGANVLTF. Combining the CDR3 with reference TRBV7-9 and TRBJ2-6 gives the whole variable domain DTGVSQNPRHKITKRGQNVTFRCDPISEHNRLYWYRQTLGQGPEFLTYFQNEAQLEKSRLLSDRFSAERPKGSFSTLEIQRTEQGDSAMYLCASSFVTASGANVLTFGAGSRLTVL.

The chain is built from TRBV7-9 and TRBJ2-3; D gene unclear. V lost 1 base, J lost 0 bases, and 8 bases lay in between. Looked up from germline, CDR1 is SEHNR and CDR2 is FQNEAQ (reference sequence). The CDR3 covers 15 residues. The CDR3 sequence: CASSLGISSTDTQYF. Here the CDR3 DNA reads TGTGCCAGCAGCTTAGGGATTAGCAGCACAGATACGCAGTATTTT. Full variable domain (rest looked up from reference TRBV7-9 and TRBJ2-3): DTGVSQNPRHKITKRGQNVTFRCDPISEHNRLYWYRQTLGQGPEFLTYFQNEAQLEKSRLLSDRFSAERPKGSFSTLEIQRTEQGDSAMYLCASSLGISSTDTQYFGPGTRLTVL.

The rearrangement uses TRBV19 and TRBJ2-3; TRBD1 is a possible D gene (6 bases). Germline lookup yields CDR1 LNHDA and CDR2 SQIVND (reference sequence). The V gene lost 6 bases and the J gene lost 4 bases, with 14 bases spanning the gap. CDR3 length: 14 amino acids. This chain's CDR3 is CASSPRQVADTQYF. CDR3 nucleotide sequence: TGTGCCAGTAGCCCGAGACAGGTTGCAGATACGCAGTATTTT.

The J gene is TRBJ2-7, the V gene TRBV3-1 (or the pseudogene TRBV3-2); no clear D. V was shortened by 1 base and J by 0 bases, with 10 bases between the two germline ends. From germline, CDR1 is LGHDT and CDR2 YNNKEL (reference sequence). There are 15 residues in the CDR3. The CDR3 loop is CASSQGLENSYEQYF. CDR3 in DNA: TGTGCCAGCAGCCAAGGACTGGAGAACTCCTACGAGCAGTACTTC.

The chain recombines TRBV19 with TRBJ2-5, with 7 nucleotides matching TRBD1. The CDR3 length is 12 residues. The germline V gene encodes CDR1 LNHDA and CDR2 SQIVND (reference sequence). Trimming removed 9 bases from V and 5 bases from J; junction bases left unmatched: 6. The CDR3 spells CASGQARETQYF. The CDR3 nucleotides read TGTGCCAGCGGACAGGCCCGGGAGACCCAGTACTTC. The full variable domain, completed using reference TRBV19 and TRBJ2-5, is DGGITQSPKYLFRKEGQNVTLSCEQNLNHDAMYWYRQDPGQGLRLIYYSQIVNDFQKGDIAEGYSVSREKKESFPLTVTSAQKNPTAFYLCASGQARETQYFGPGTRLLVL.

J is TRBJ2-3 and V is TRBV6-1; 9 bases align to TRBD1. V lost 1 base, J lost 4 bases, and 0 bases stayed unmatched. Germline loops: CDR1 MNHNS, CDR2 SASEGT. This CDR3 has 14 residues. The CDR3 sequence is CASSEGQGADTQYF. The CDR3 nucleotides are TGTGCCAGCAGTGAAGGACAGGGGGCAGATACGCAGTATTTT.

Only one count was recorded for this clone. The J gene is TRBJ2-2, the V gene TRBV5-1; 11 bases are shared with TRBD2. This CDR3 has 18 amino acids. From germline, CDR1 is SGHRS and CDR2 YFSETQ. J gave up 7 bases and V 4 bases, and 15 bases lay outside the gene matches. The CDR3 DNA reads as TGCGCCAGCAGCATCCTCTCCCTTAGCGGGAGGGCAAGCGGGGAGCTGTTTTTT. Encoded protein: CASSILSLSGRASGELFF. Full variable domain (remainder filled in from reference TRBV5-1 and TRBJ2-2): KAGVTQTPRYLIKTRGQQVTLSCSPISGHRSVSWYQQTPGQGLQFLFEYFSETQRNKGNFPGRFSGRQFSNSRSEMNVSTLELGDSALYLCASSILSLSGRASGELFFGEGSRLTVL.

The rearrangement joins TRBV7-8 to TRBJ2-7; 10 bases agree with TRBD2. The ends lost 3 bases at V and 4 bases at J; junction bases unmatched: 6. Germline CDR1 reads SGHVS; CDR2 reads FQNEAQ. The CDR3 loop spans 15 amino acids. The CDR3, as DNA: TGTGCCAGCAGCTTTGAACTAGCGGGGTCTTACGAGCAGTACTTC. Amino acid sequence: CASSFELAGSYEQYF.

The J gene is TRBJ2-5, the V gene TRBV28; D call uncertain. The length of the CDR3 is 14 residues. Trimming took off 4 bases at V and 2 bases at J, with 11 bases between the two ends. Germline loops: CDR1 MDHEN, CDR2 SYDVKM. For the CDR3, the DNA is TGTGCCAGCAGTTCACCGGTTAGTCAAGAGACCCAGTACTTC. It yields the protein CASSSPVSQETQYF.

CDR3 protein: CASSWGLVRRTDTQYF. CDR3 DNA sequence: TGTGCCAGTAGTTGGGGCTTGGTTCGGCGCACAGATACGCAGTATTTT. This sequence joins TRBV19 and TRBJ2-3; possibly TRBD1 for D (5 bases). The V gene lost 5 bases and the J gene lost 1 base, with 16 bases spanning the gap. CDR3 length: 16 amino acids. The germline gives CDR1 LNHDA, CDR2 SQIVND (reference sequence).